These 7 T cell receptor beta chains share one sample of origin, sequenced in a study of blood T cell repertoires in COVID-19. TCRdb keeps only in-frame clones here, not all; method: immunoSEQ multiplex PCR. The table shows under 45,000 clones, with about four fifths occurring only once. The source material was peripheral blood. The source is an elderly woman with active or convalescent COVID-19.

The gene calls are TRBV2 and TRBJ1-5; the D gene is possibly TRBD1 (6 bases). Germline V gene lookup returns CDR1 SNHLY and CDR2 FYNNEI. Trimming removed 8 bases from V and 4 bases from J, with 12 bases in between. This CDR3 spans 13 amino acids. The CDR3: CASHRELNQPQHF. The DNA of the CDR3 is TGTGCCAGCCACAGGGAATTAAATCAGCCCCAGCATTTT.

The V call is TRBV28, the J call TRBJ1-6; 12 nucleotides align to TRBD1. The CDR3 has 15 residues. V dropped 4 bases and J dropped 14; count of bases not matched to a gene: 9. CDR1 and CDR2 from the germline V gene are MDHEN and SYDVKM. DNA of the CDR3: TGTGCCAGCAGTTCAAGGGACAGGGGGCTTTGGGCCCTCCACTTT. Amino acid sequence: CASSSRDRGLWALHF.

In this sample, this clone turned up a few times. The chain has TRBV19 and TRBJ2-7; tentatively, D is TRBD2 (6 bases). CDR1 and CDR2 (germline): LNHDA, SQIVND (reference sequence). The CDR3 extends over 14 amino acids. Trimming took off 3 bases at V and 5 bases at J, with 14 bases between the two ends. In nucleotides, the CDR3 is TGTGCCAGTAGTATGGGGGGACGAGAAAACGAGCAGTACTTC. Translating it yields CASSMGGRENEQYF. Filled out from reference TRBV19 and TRBJ2-7, the complete variable domain reads DGGITQSPKYLFRKEGQNVTLSCEQNLNHDAMYWYRQDPGQGLRLIYYSQIVNDFQKGDIAEGYSVSREKKESFPLTVTSAQKNPTAFYLCASSMGGRENEQYFGPGTRLTVT.

This clone was seen just once. The gene calls are TRBV24-1 and TRBJ2-1, with D possibly being TRBD1 (6 bases). The germline V gene has CDR1 KGHDR and CDR2 SFDVKD. The length of the CDR3 is 15 residues. Trimming removed 7 bases from V and 3 bases from J, with 15 bases in between. As DNA, the CDR3 is TGTGCCACCAGCCCCGACAGGCCCCTCTACAATGAGCAGTTCTTC. Its translation: CATSPDRPLYNEQFF.

The rearrangement uses TRBV2 and TRBJ2-2; TRBD2 might be the D (6 bases). Deletions cut 6 bases from V and 4 bases from J, with 12 bases between. The CDR3 loop spans 14 amino acids. Germline V gives CDR1 SNHLY, CDR2 FYNNEI. As DNA, the CDR3 is TGTGCCAGCAGGAGTGGGGGAGGCACCGGGGAGCTGTTTTTT. Translated, it gives CASRSGGGTGELFF.

V usage is TRBV5-1 and J usage is TRBJ2-1; TRBD2 aligns across 12 bases. J was trimmed by 4 bases and V by 5 bases; bases with no gene match: 7. The CDR3 covers 16 residues. Germline V lookup: CDR1 SGHRS, CDR2 YFSETQ. CDR3 sequence reads: CASRIRTSGTYNEQFF. For the CDR3, the DNA is TGCGCCAGCAGGATCCGGACTAGCGGGACATACAATGAGCAGTTCTTC.

CDR3: CASSGPTGGNTEAFF. In nucleotides, the CDR3 is TGTGCCAGCAGTGGACCGACAGGGGGGAACACTGAAGCTTTCTTT. The chain has TRBV28 and TRBJ1-1, with 9 bases lining up with TRBD1. Unmatched junction bases numbered 5, after V lost 5 bases and J lost 1 base. This CDR3 spans 15 amino acids. Germline CDR1 is MDHEN and CDR2 is SYDVKM.